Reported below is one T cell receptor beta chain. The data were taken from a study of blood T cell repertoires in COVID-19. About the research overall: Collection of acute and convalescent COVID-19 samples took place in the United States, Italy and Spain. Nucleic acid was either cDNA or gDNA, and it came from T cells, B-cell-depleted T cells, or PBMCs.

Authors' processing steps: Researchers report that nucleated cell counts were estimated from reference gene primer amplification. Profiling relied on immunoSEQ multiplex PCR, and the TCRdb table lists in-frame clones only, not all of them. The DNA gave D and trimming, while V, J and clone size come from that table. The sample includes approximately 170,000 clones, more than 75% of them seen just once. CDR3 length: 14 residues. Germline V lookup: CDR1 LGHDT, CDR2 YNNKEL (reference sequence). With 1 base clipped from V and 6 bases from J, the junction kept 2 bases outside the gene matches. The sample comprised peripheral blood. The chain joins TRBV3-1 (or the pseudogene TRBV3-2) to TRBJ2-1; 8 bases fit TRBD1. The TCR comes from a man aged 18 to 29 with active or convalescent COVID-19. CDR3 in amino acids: CASSQGQGINEQFF. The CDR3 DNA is TGTGCCAGCAGCCAAGGACAGGGGATCAATGAGCAGTTCTTC.